These 24 T cell receptor beta chains originate from one sample sequenced in a study of PD-1 blockade in classical Hodgkin lymphoma. All patients experienced relapse after autologous stem cell transplantation, and brentuximab vedotin exposure was variable. Clones were sequenced by immunoSEQ multiplex PCR, and TCRdb holds only the in-frame ones, with some missing. Among tens of thousands of clones, around 89% were seen once, and the ten largest hold around 5%. The sequencing used peripheral blood mononuclear cells (PBMCs), collected before the second cycle of nivolumab. All receptors derive from a human donor with classical Hodgkin lymphoma.

The rearrangement uses TRBV9 and TRBJ2-3, with a weak D call TRBD2 (5 bases). This CDR3 is 16 amino acids long. Trimming cost V 0 bases and J 2 bases, with 13 bases left between them. Germline V gene lookup returns CDR1 SGDLS and CDR2 YYNGEE. The CDR3 region has the DNA TGTGCCAGCAGCGTAGCTACGGGGATAATCACAGATACGCAGTATTTT. It specifies CASSVATGIITDTQYF.

The rearrangement links TRBV7-6 to TRBJ1-4; D possibly corresponds to TRBD1 (5 bases). The CDR3 has 15 amino acids. The ends were cut back, 3 bases at V and 3 bases at J, with 11 bases in the middle. Germline CDR1 SGHVS, CDR2 FNYEAQ. The DNA for the CDR3 is TGTGCCAGCAGCTTCCGGGACGGCCCTAATGAAAAACTGTTTTTT. This translates into CASSFRDGPNEKLFF.

The chain couples TRBV6-5 to TRBJ2-7; 7 nucleotides agree with TRBD1. V dropped 4 bases and J dropped 0; count of bases not matched to a gene: 3. The CDR3 covers 14 residues. The V gene's germline CDR1 is MNHEY and CDR2 SVGAGI. The CDR3 is CASSSDRASYEQYF. DNA for the CDR3: TGTGCCAGCAGTTCCGACAGGGCCTCCTACGAGCAGTACTTC.

The rearrangement joins TRBV7-6 to TRBJ2-7, with 11 bases fitting TRBD1. Germline assignment: CDR1 SGHVS and CDR2 FNYEAQ. CDR3 size: 14 residues. Trimming took 5 bases from V and 2 from J; bases not matched to a gene: 2. CDR3 sequence reads: CASSPGQGAYEQYF. In DNA form, the CDR3 reads TGTGCCAGCAGCCCGGGACAGGGGGCCTACGAGCAGTACTTC. Together with reference TRBV7-6 and TRBJ2-7, the CDR3 gives the full variable domain: GAGVSQSPRYKVTKRGQDVALRCDPISGHVSLYWYRQALGQGPEFLTYFNYEAQQDKSGLPNDRFSAERPEGSISTLTIQRTEQRDSAMYRCASSPGQGAYEQYFGPGTRLTVT.

The rearrangement joins TRBV19 to TRBJ1-6; D is undetermined. Per germline, CDR1 LNHDA and CDR2 SQIVND (reference sequence). Deletions cut 6 bases from V and 14 bases from J, with 20 bases between. This CDR3 has 14 residues. The CDR3 nucleotides read TGTGCCAGTAGCCCAGGAAGGGCCATCCCGGCCCTCCACTTT. Its protein is CASSPGRAIPALHF.

This rearrangement joins TRBV6-6 to TRBJ2-7; D ambiguous. The CDR3 loop spans 13 amino acids. Germline values: CDR1 MNHNY, CDR2 SVGAGI (reference sequence). Trimming cost V 0 bases and J 3 bases, with 6 bases left between them. The CDR3 coding sequence is TGTGCCAGCAGTTACTCCAAGGGCTACGAGCAGTACTTC. Residues: CASSYSKGYEQYF.

This clone was counted a single time. In nucleotides, the CDR3 is TGCGCCAGCAGCCCACAGGGGGTGGCGGACACCATATATTTT. Translation gives CASSPQGVADTIYF. The chain joins TRBV5-1 to TRBJ1-3, with 8 bases lining up with TRBD1. CDR1 and CDR2 from the germline V gene are SGHRS and YFSETQ. V lost 4 bases and J lost 8; bases outside the gene matches: 8. This CDR3 spans 14 amino acids. Filled out from reference TRBV5-1 and TRBJ1-3, the complete variable domain reads KAGVTQTPRYLIKTRGQQVTLSCSPISGHRSVSWYQQTPGQGLQFLFEYFSETQRNKGNFPGRFSGRQFSNSRSEMNVSTLELGDSALYLCASSPQGVADTIYFGEGSWLTVV.

The J gene is TRBJ2-3, the V gene TRBV7-9; D gene uncertain. The CDR3 loop spans 15 amino acids. The germline V gene encodes CDR1 SEHNR and CDR2 FQNEAQ (reference sequence). The V gene lost 2 bases and the J gene lost 2 bases, with 11 bases spanning the gap. The CDR3 DNA sequence: TGTGCCAGCAGCTTATTAGGGCCTTACACAGATACGCAGTATTTT. It is translated as CASSLLGPYTDTQYF. The variable domain in full, completed from reference TRBV7-9 and TRBJ2-3, reads DTGVSQNPRHKITKRGQNVTFRCDPISEHNRLYWYRQTLGQGPEFLTYFQNEAQLEKSRLLSDRFSAERPKGSFSTLEIQRTEQGDSAMYLCASSLLGPYTDTQYFGPGTRLTVL.

The V call is TRBV7-2, the J call TRBJ1-2, with no clear D. Trimming removed 0 bases from V and 14 bases from J, with 4 bases in between. The CDR3 runs 9 residues. Germline CDR1 and CDR2: SGHTA and FQGNSA. The CDR3 coding sequence is TGTGCCAGCAGCTTAGCCCCAACCTTC. As protein: CASSLAPTF.

V and J are TRBV5-6 and TRBJ1-3; D is unclear. The CDR3 consists of 17 residues. Trimming removed 0 bases from V and 3 bases from J, with 16 bases in between. In germline, CDR1 is SGHDT, CDR2 YYEEEE. CDR3 bases: TGTGCCAGCAGCTTGGGCCCCAGGACGGATTATGGAAACACCATATATTTT. Amino acid sequence: CASSLGPRTDYGNTIYF.

The V and J genes are TRBV6-5 and TRBJ1-1; D might be TRBD1 (6 bases). Germline assignment: CDR1 MNHEY and CDR2 SVGAGI. The CDR3 length is 15 residues. Trimming stripped 2 bases from V and 5 bases from J, with 15 bases between. The CDR3 protein is CASSYVRVGGTEAFF. CDR3 sequence (DNA): TGTGCCAGCAGTTACGTACGGGTAGGGGGAACTGAAGCTTTCTTT.

V gene TRBV19 combines with J gene TRBJ2-7, with no clear D. The CDR3 contains 14 residues. CDR1 is LNHDA, CDR2 SQIVND, per germline (reference sequence). The germline V and J ends were trimmed by 0 bases and 7 bases, with 13 bases remaining between them. The CDR3 sequence: CASSIDLFMKEQYF. The DNA for the CDR3 is TGTGCCAGTAGTATAGACCTATTCATGAAGGAGCAGTACTTC.

The V and J genes are TRBV6-5 and TRBJ2-7; a weak D match, TRBD1 (5 bases). The V end was cut by 3 bases, the J end by 1 base, with 13 bases between. The CDR3 consists of 15 residues. Germline V lookup: CDR1 MNHEY, CDR2 SVGAGI. In nucleotides, the CDR3 is TGTGCCAGCAGTTATCAGGCAGGGATGTCCTACGAGCAGTACTTC. Protein product: CASSYQAGMSYEQYF.

V usage is TRBV4-1 and J usage is TRBJ2-5; 10 nucleotides match TRBD1. The CDR3 length is 18 residues. V trimming: 4 bases; J trimming: 5 bases; junction bases outside the gene matches: 16. Germline assignment: CDR1 MGHRA and CDR2 YSYEKL. CDR3 in DNA: TGCGCCAGCAGCCCCAAGAACAGGGGACAGGGGCGTGAGGAGACCCAGTACTTC. This encodes CASSPKNRGQGREETQYF.

The gene calls are TRBV5-1 and TRBJ2-7, with D uncertain. The CDR3 is made up of 15 amino acids. Trimming removed 0 bases at V and 1 base at J, with 11 bases between. Germline CDR1 reads SGHRS; CDR2 reads YFSETQ. In DNA form, the CDR3 reads TGCGCCAGCAGCTTGGCCGTTCCTAATTCCTACGAGCAGTACTTC. Translating it yields CASSLAVPNSYEQYF.

The rearrangement joins TRBV7-2 to TRBJ2-3; D is possibly TRBD2 (6 bases). V lost 6 bases, J lost 7 bases, and 11 bases lay in between. Germline CDR1 SGHTA, CDR2 FQGNSA. The CDR3 extends over 12 amino acids. CDR3 coding DNA: TGTGCCAGCAGACGGGACTCCTATACGCAGTATTTT. Encoded protein: CASRRDSYTQYF.

The genes are TRBV7-9 and TRBJ2-7; 13 bases fit TRBD2. The CDR3 loop spans 17 amino acids. V lost 1 base and J lost 4; bases outside the gene matches: 7. Germline-derived CDR1 and CDR2 are SEHNR and FQNEAQ (reference sequence). The CDR3 loop reads CASSLGLAGGPSYEQYF. The CDR3 DNA follows: TGTGCCAGCAGCTTAGGACTAGCGGGGGGCCCCTCATACGAGCAGTACTTC.

The gene calls are TRBV5-1 and TRBJ2-5; 7 bases map to TRBD1. Germline assignment: CDR1 SGHRS and CDR2 YFSETQ. J was trimmed by 4 bases and V by 2 bases; bases with no gene match: 5. The CDR3 sequence is 14 residues long. The CDR3 DNA follows: TGCGCCAGCAGCTTAGCTGCAGGGGGAGAGACCCAGTACTTC. It codes for CASSLAAGGETQYF.

V gene TRBV5-6 combines with J gene TRBJ2-3; TRBD2 matches at 8 bases. The V gene end was trimmed by 3 bases and the J gene end by 5 bases; junction bases not matched to a gene: 11. Germline lookup yields CDR1 SGHDT and CDR2 YYEEEE. CDR3 size: 16 residues. Here the CDR3 DNA reads TGTGCCAGCAGCTCCCTAGGGCGGGAGGAAGGAGATACGCAGTATTTT. Translating gives CASSSLGREEGDTQYF.

The CDR3, as DNA: TGTGCCAGCCTAGGACGGAGAAATTCACCCCTCCACTTT. The encoded protein is CASLGRRNSPLHF. V and J are TRBV2 and TRBJ1-6; D unresolved. Trimming left V 8 bases short and J 7 bases short, with 12 bases between. The CDR3 is 13 amino acids. The germline V gene has CDR1 SNHLY and CDR2 FYNNEI.

The V call is TRBV6-5, the J call TRBJ2-5; 9 nucleotides agree with TRBD2. From germline, CDR1 is MNHEY and CDR2 SVGAGI. After removal of 6 bases from V and 2 bases from J, the junction contained 1 base not matched to a gene. The CDR3 length is 13 residues. For the CDR3, the DNA is TGTGCCAGCAGGCTAGCGGGGCAAGAGACCCAGTACTTC. This encodes CASRLAGQETQYF.

This clone appeared once. This CDR3 is CASRLRVNTEAFF. The CDR3 DNA follows: TGTGCCAGCAGACTCAGGGTGAACACTGAAGCTTTCTTT. The chain is built from TRBV6-5 and TRBJ1-1, with D possibly TRBD1 on 5 matching bases. V was clipped by 6 bases and J by 0 bases, with 8 bases between them. CDR1 and CDR2 (germline): MNHEY, SVGAGI. CDR3 size: 13 residues.

The V gene is TRBV28, the J gene TRBJ1-2, with 11 bases lining up with TRBD1. The V gene's germline CDR1 is MDHEN and CDR2 SYDVKM. This CDR3 has 15 residues. The ends lost 4 bases at V and 5 bases at J; junction bases unmatched: 6. DNA of the CDR3: TGTGCCAGCAGTTCCTCCGGGACAGGGGGGTATGGCTACACCTTC. It specifies CASSSSGTGGYGYTF.

This clone was detected only once. The CDR3 nucleotides are TGCGCCAGCAGCTTGGAGTCAGTTGGAACCAACACTGAAGCTTTCTTT. Residues: CASSLESVGTNTEAFF. The chain has TRBV5-1 and TRBJ1-1; no reliable D call. Trimming took 0 bases from V and 2 from J, leaving 14 bases between them. The germline CDR1 and CDR2 sequences are SGHRS and YFSETQ. This CDR3 comprises 16 residues.